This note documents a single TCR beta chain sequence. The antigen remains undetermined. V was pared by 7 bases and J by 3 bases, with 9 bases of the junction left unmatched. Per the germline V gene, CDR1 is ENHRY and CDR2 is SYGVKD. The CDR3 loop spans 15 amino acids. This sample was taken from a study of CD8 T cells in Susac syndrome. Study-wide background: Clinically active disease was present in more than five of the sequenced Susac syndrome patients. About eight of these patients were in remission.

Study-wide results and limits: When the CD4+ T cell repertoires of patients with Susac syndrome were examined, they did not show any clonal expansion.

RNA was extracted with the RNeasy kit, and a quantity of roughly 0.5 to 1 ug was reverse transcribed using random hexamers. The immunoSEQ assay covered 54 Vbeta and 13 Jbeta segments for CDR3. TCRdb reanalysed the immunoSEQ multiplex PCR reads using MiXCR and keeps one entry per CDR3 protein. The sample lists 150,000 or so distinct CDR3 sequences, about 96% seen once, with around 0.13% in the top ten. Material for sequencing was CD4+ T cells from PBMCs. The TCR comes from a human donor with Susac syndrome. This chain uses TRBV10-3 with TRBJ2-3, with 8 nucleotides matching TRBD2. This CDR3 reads CAITRTSTRTDTQYF. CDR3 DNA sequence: TGTGCCATCACAAGGACTAGCACCAGAACAGATACGCAGTATTTT.